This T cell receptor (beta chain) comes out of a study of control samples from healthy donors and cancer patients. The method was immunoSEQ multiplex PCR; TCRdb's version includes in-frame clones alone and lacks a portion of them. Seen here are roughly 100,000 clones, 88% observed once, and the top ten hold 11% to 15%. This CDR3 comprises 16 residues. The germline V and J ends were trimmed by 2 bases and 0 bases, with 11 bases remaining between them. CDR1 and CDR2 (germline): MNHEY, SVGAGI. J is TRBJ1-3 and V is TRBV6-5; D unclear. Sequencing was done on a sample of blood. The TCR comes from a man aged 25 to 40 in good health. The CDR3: CASSYGFGDSGNTIYF. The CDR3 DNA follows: TGTGCCAGCAGTTACGGATTTGGAGACTCTGGAAACACCATATATTTT.